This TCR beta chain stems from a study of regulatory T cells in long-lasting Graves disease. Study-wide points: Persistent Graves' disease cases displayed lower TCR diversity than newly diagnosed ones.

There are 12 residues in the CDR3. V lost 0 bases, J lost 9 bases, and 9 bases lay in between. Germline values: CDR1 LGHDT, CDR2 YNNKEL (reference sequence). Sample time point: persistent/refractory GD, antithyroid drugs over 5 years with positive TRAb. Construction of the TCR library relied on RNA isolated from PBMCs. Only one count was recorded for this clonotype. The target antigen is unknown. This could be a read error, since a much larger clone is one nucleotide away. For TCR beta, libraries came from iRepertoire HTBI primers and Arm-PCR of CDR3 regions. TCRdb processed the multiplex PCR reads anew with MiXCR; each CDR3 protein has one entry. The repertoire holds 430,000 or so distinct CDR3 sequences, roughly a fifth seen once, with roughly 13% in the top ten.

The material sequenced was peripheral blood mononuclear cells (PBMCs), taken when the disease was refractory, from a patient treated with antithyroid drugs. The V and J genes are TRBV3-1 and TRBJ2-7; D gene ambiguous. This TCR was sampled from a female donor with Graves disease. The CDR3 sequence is CASSQESTGQYF. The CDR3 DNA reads TGTGCCAGCAGCCAAGAGTCGACCGGGCAGTACTTC.